Described below is a single TCR beta chain sequence and its context. The CDR3 consists of 15 residues. The germline gives CDR1 LNHNV, CDR2 YYDKDF (reference sequence). V dropped 5 bases and J dropped 3; count of bases not matched to a gene: 8. These data originate in a study of T cell changes during pregnancy in multiple sclerosis. Using immunoSEQ multiplex PCR, the repertoire was profiled, and TCRdb retains in-frame clones only, with some absent. Of tens of thousands of clones listed, around 93% were seen once; the top ten hold around 1.8%. The chain employs TRBV15 and TRBJ1-1; TRBD1 agrees at 8 bases. The receptor comes from a female donor with multiple sclerosis, enrolled in a pregnancy study. The sample consisted of peripheral blood, taken after pregnancy. The DNA for the CDR3 is TGTGCCACCAGCGGACGGACAGGGACGGACACTGAAGCTTTCTTT. Translating it yields CATSGRTGTDTEAFF. The full variable domain, rest sourced from reference TRBV15 and TRBJ1-1, is DAMVIQNPRYQVTQFGKPVTLSCSQTLNHNVMYWYQQKSSQAPKLLFHYYDKDFNNEADTPDNFQSRRPNTSFCFLDIRSPGLGDTAMYLCATSGRTGTDTEAFFGQGTRLTVV.